The rows below give T cell receptor beta chains drawn from one sample of a study of spatial heterogeneity in lung cancer. One entry per CDR3 protein, called by TCRdb with MiXCR from the 5' RACE reads. The sample has around 100,000 distinct CDR3 sequences; approximately 4.7% are singletons. Sequenced material: lung tumor tissue, taken at surgery. The receptors derive from a male donor with early-stage non-small cell lung cancer. The CDR3 runs from the conserved cysteine through the conserved F or W. Fields, in order: J gene, D gene, clone size, V gene, CDR3 DNA, CDR3 protein. A D gene is named only where the DNA matches it firmly. Clone size appears in some rows only: once, few, many, or a class for an expanded clone.

j_gene: TRBJ2-3; d_gene: TRBD1; abundance: many; v_gene: TRBV11-2; CDR3nt: TGTGCCAGCAGCTTGAGGACAGGTGGCACAGATACGCAGTATTTT; CDR3aa: CASSLRTGGTDTQYF
j_gene: TRBJ1-5; d_gene: .; abundance: many; v_gene: TRBV15; CDR3nt: TGTGCCACCAGCAGAGATCTGGGTCACGGTCAGCCCCAGCATTTT; CDR3aa: CATSRDLGHGQPQHF
j_gene: TRBJ2-2; d_gene: TRBD2; abundance: many; v_gene: TRBV10-3; CDR3nt: TGTGCCATCCTAGCGGAGAGCGCCGGGGAGCTGTTTTTT; CDR3aa: CAILAESAGELFF
j_gene: TRBJ1-1; d_gene: .; abundance: few; v_gene: TRBV7-9; CDR3nt: TGTGCCAGCAGCTCCACCGGGCGACGGGTGAACACTGAAGCTTTCTTT; CDR3aa: CASSSTGRRVNTEAFF
j_gene: TRBJ2-7; d_gene: TRBD1; abundance: many; v_gene: TRBV7-9; CDR3nt: TGTGCCAGCAGCCCGGACAGGGGCTACGAGCAGTACTTC; CDR3aa: CASSPDRGYEQYF
j_gene: TRBJ2-7; d_gene: TRBD1; abundance: few; v_gene: TRBV5-6; CDR3nt: TGTGCCAGCAGCACGGGACAGCTACGAGGGCAGTACTTC; CDR3aa: CASSTGQLRGQYF
j_gene: TRBJ2-2; d_gene: .; abundance: .; v_gene: TRBV9; CDR3nt: TGTGCCAGCAGCGCCCCGAGGTCCGGGGAGCTGTTTTTT; CDR3aa: CASSAPRSGELFF
j_gene: TRBJ1-2; d_gene: .; abundance: few; v_gene: TRBV11-2; CDR3nt: TGTGCCAGCAGCTTAGACCGACACTATGGCTACACCTTC; CDR3aa: CASSLDRHYGYTF
j_gene: TRBJ2-3; d_gene: TRBD2; abundance: many; v_gene: TRBV20-1; CDR3nt: TGCAGTGCTAGAGATCTAGCGGGAGTTGAAGATACGCAGTATTTT; CDR3aa: CSARDLAGVEDTQYF
j_gene: TRBJ1-2; d_gene: .; abundance: many; v_gene: TRBV5-5; CDR3nt: TGTGCCAGCAGCTTTATGCCGTCGTCGGTCTATGGCTACACCTTC; CDR3aa: CASSFMPSSVYGYTF
j_gene: TRBJ2-1; d_gene: .; abundance: .; v_gene: TRBV20-1; CDR3nt: TGCAGTGCTAGAGGCGGGGTAGACTTCAAAAACTACAATGAGCAGTTCTTC; CDR3aa: CSARGGVDFKNYNEQFF
j_gene: TRBJ1-2; d_gene: .; abundance: many; v_gene: TRBV20-1; CDR3nt: TGCAGTGCTAGAAGGGGGGCCGATAACTATGGCTACACCTTC; CDR3aa: CSARRGADNYGYTF
j_gene: TRBJ2-4; d_gene: .; abundance: many; v_gene: TRBV27; CDR3nt: TGTGCCAGCAGTCAACTAGCCAAAAACATTCAGTACTTC; CDR3aa: CASSQLAKNIQYF
j_gene: TRBJ1-3; d_gene: .; abundance: once; v_gene: TRBV3-1; CDR3nt: TGTGCCAGCAGCCAGGAACAGAACACCATATATTTT; CDR3aa: CASSQEQNTIYF
j_gene: TRBJ2-3; d_gene: .; abundance: many; v_gene: TRBV20-1; CDR3nt: TGCAGTGCTAGACCGGGACTTGCACAGATAACGCAGTATTTT; CDR3aa: CSARPGLAQITQYF
j_gene: TRBJ2-7; d_gene: .; abundance: many; v_gene: TRBV5-1; CDR3nt: TGCGCCAGCAGCTTGGGACAGGCCATTCAAGCCTACGAGCAGTGCTTC; CDR3aa: CASSLGQAIQAYEQCF
j_gene: TRBJ2-2; d_gene: .; abundance: many; v_gene: TRBV3-1; CDR3nt: TGTGCCAGCAGCCAAGATCCCCGAAACACCGGGGAGCTGTTTTTT; CDR3aa: CASSQDPRNTGELFF
j_gene: TRBJ2-5; d_gene: TRBD2; abundance: many; v_gene: TRBV6-5; CDR3nt: TGTGCCAGCAGTTACTTGACTAGCGGGGATATAGAGACCCAGTACTTC; CDR3aa: CASSYLTSGDIETQYF
j_gene: TRBJ2-1; d_gene: TRBD2; abundance: many; v_gene: TRBV7-2; CDR3nt: TGTGCCAGCAGCTTAGTCCAGCGGGACGTTTTCTTTCCCTACAATGAGCAGTTCTTC; CDR3aa: CASSLVQRDVFFPYNEQFF
j_gene: TRBJ2-7; d_gene: TRBD1; abundance: many; v_gene: TRBV5-1; CDR3nt: TGCGCCAGCAGCCTACAGGGGGTAACCGCCTACGAGCAGTACTTC; CDR3aa: CASSLQGVTAYEQYF
j_gene: TRBJ2-4; d_gene: .; abundance: many; v_gene: TRBV2; CDR3nt: TGTGCCAGCGGCGGGGTCCAAAACATTCAGTACTTC; CDR3aa: CASGGVQNIQYF
j_gene: TRBJ1-1; d_gene: TRBD1; abundance: many; v_gene: TRBV18; CDR3nt: TGTGCCAGCTCACCCACCTCAGGGGGAAACACTGAAGCTTTCTTT; CDR3aa: CASSPTSGGNTEAFF
j_gene: TRBJ2-5; d_gene: .; abundance: few; v_gene: TRBV5-1; CDR3nt: TGCGCCAGCAGCGCCGACACCCTAGAGACCCAGTACTTC; CDR3aa: CASSADTLETQYF
j_gene: TRBJ2-7; d_gene: .; abundance: many; v_gene: TRBV12-3/TRBV12-4; CDR3nt: TGTGCCAGCAGTTTAGTTTCTGGTAGCGGCTACGAGCAGTACTTC; CDR3aa: CASSLVSGSGYEQYF
j_gene: TRBJ2-7; d_gene: .; abundance: few; v_gene: TRBV9; CDR3nt: TGTGCCAGCAGCTCGGGACCCGATTTTTACGAGCAGTACTTC; CDR3aa: CASSSGPDFYEQYF
j_gene: TRBJ2-1; d_gene: .; abundance: many; v_gene: TRBV2; CDR3nt: TGTGCCAGCAGTGACAGGAGCTCCTACAATGAGCAGTTCTTC; CDR3aa: CASSDRSSYNEQFF
j_gene: TRBJ1-5; d_gene: .; abundance: many; v_gene: TRBV12-3/TRBV12-4; CDR3nt: TGTGCCAGCAGAGGGGTTGATGATAATCAGCCCCAGCATTTT; CDR3aa: CASRGVDDNQPQHF
j_gene: TRBJ2-3; d_gene: .; abundance: .; v_gene: TRBV5-5; CDR3nt: TGTGCCAGCAGCTCAGCAATAAACGGTCTGTGGGGGACGCAGTATTTT; CDR3aa: CASSSAINGLWGTQYF
j_gene: TRBJ2-1; d_gene: .; abundance: many; v_gene: TRBV20-1; CDR3nt: TGCAGTGCCCATAGCAGCCGGAGCTCCTACAATGAGCAGTTCTTC; CDR3aa: CSAHSSRSSYNEQFF
j_gene: TRBJ1-1; d_gene: .; abundance: many; v_gene: TRBV28; CDR3nt: TGTGCCAGCAGACTTTATGCCGAAGCTTTCTTT; CDR3aa: CASRLYAEAFF
j_gene: TRBJ2-7; d_gene: TRBD2; abundance: few; v_gene: TRBV7-6; CDR3nt: TGTGCCAGCAGCTCACTAGCGGGGGCTGCCGAGCAGTACTTC; CDR3aa: CASSSLAGAAEQYF
j_gene: TRBJ1-1; d_gene: .; abundance: many; v_gene: TRBV29-1; CDR3nt: TGCAGCGGAGGGGGGCTTGAGAACACTGAAGCTTTCTTT; CDR3aa: CSGGGLENTEAFF